The sample holds many counts of the clone carrying this T cell receptor beta chain. This record belongs to a study of T cells in Graves' hyperthyroidism and ophthalmopathy. CDR1 is SGHTA and CDR2 is FQGNSA in the germline V gene. The V gene end was trimmed by 5 bases and the J gene end by 3 bases; junction bases not matched to a gene: 6. The CDR3 loop spans 15 amino acids. Researchers amplified the TCR beta CDR3 regions from RNA transcripts. Carried out on the TCR CDR3, a first-round RT-PCR used the HTBI primer set. TCRdb independently ran MiXCR on the multiplex PCR reads; one entry per CDR3 protein. The repertoire consists of 300,000 to 500,000 distinct CDR3 sequences, with about an eighth occurring once and the leading ten covering approximately 29%.

The specimen was blood. The TCR comes from a man aged 45-65 years with Graves' ophthalmopathy. The chain couples TRBV7-2 to TRBJ2-7; 11 nucleotides match TRBD2. The CDR3 sequence is CASSQTSGSVYEQYF. The CDR3 nucleotides read TGTGCCAGCAGCCAAACTAGCGGGAGTGTCTACGAGCAGTACTTC.